A single T cell receptor (beta chain) is shown here with its context. The data stem from a study of blood T cell repertoires in COVID-19. The wider study: The United States, Italy and Spain were the sources of the acute and convalescent COVID-19 samples. T cells, B-cell-depleted T cells, or PBMCs supplied cDNA or gDNA.

This CDR3 is 15 amino acids long. V gave up 6 bases and J gave up 4 bases; unmatched junction bases: 7. The germline gives CDR1 SGHTA, CDR2 FQGNSA. In the authors' methods: Reference gene primer amplification gave nucleated cell count estimates. Produced via immunoSEQ multiplex PCR; TCRdb's table is partial and in-frame only. The D gene and trimming were derived from the DNA, and the V and J assignments and clone size from that table. The sample holds 45,000 to 60,000 clones, around 90% seen once. The sample was peripheral blood. This chain links TRBV7-2 with TRBJ1-2, with TRBD1 matching 11 bases. This clonotype was obtained from a man aged 50-59 years with active COVID-19. CDR3 amino acids: CASSSGQGAIYGYTF. The CDR3 DNA reads as TGTGCCAGCAGTTCCGGACAGGGGGCTATCTATGGCTACACCTTC.